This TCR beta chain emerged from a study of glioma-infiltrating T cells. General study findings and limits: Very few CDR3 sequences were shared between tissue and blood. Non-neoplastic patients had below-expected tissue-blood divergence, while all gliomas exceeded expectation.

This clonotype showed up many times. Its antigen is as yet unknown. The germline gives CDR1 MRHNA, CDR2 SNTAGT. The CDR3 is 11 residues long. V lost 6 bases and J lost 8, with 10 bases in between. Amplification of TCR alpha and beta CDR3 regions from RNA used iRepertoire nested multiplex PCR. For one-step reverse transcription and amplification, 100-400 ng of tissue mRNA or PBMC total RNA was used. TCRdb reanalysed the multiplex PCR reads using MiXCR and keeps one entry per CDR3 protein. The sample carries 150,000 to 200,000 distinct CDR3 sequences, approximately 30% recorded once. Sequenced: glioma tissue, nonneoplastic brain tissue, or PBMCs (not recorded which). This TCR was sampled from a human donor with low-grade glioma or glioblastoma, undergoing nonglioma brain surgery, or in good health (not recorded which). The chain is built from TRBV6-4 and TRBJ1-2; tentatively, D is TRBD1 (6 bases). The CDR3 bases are TGTGCCAGCAGAGGAGGGGGAGGCTACACCTTC. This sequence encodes CASRGGGGYTF.